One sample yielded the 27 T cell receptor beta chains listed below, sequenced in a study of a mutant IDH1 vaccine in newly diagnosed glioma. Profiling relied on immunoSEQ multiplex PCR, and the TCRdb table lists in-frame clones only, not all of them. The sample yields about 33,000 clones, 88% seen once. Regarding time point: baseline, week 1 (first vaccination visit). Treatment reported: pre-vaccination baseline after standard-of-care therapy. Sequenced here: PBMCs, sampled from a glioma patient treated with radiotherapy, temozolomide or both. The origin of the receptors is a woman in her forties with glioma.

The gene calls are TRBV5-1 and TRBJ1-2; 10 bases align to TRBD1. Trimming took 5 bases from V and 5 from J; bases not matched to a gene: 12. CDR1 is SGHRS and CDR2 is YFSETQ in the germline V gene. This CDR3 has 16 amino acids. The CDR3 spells CASRPSPGQGEYGYTF. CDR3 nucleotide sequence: TGCGCCAGCAGACCATCGCCTGGACAGGGGGAATATGGCTACACCTTC.

The CDR3 is CAISARSGRIYEQYF. The DNA for the CDR3 is TGTGCCATCAGTGCTCGTAGCGGGAGGATATACGAGCAGTACTTC. The V gene is TRBV10-3, the J gene TRBJ2-7, with TRBD2 identical over 10 bases. The V and J ends lost 4 bases and 4 bases, in that order; junction bases with no gene match: 7. Germline CDR1 reads ENHRY; CDR2 reads SYGVKD. The CDR3 covers 15 residues.

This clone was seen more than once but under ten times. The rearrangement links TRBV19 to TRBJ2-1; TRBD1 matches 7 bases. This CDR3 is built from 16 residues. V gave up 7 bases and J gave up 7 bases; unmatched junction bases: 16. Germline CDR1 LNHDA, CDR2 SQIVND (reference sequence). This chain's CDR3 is CASTPTRAGGGNEQFF. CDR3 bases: TGTGCCAGTACCCCTACGCGGGCAGGGGGTGGAAATGAGCAGTTCTTC.

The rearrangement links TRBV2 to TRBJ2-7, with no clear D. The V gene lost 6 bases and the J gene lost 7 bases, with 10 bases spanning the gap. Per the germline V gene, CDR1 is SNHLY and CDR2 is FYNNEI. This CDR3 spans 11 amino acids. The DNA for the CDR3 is TGTGCCAGCAGCCTCTACCGGGAGCAGTACTTC. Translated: CASSLYREQYF.

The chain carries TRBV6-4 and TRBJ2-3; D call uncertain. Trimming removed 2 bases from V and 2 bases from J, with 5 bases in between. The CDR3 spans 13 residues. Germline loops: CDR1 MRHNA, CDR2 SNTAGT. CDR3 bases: TGTGCCAGCAGTGACGGAGACACAGATACGCAGTATTTT. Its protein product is CASSDGDTDTQYF.

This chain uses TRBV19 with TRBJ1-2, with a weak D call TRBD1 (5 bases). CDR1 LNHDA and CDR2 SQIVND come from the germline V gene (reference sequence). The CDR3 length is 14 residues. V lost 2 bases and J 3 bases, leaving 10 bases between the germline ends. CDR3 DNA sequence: TGTGCCAGTAGTATAACCAGGACACACTATGGCTACACCTTC. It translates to CASSITRTHYGYTF. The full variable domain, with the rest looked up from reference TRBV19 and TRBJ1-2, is DGGITQSPKYLFRKEGQNVTLSCEQNLNHDAMYWYRQDPGQGLRLIYYSQIVNDFQKGDIAEGYSVSREKKESFPLTVTSAQKNPTAFYLCASSITRTHYGYTFGSGTRLTVV.

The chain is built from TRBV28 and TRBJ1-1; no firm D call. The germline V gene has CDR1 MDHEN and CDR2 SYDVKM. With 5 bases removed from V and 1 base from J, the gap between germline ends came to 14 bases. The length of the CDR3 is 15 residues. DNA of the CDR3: TGTGCCAGCAGTGGGGTCAACCCGGGGAACACTGAAGCTTTCTTT. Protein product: CASSGVNPGNTEAFF.

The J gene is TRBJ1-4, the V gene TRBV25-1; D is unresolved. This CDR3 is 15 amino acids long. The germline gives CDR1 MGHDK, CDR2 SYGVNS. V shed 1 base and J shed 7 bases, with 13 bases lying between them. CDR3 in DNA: TGTGCCAGCAGTGAATCGGAAGGGAGTGTTGAAAAACTGTTTTTT. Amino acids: CASSESEGSVEKLFF.

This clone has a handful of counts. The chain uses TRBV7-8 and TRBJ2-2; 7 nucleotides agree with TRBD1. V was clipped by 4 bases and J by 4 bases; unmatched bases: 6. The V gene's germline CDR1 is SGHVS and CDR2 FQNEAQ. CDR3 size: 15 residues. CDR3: CASSSRQGPTGELFF. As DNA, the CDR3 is TGTGCCAGCAGCTCTAGACAGGGTCCCACCGGGGAGCTGTTTTTT.

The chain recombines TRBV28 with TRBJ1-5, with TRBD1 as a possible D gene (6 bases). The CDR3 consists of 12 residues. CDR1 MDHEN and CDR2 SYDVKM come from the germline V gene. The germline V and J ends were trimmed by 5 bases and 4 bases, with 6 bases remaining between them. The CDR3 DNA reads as TGTGCCAGCAGTCAGGGGAATCAGCCCCAGCATTTT. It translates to CASSQGNQPQHF.

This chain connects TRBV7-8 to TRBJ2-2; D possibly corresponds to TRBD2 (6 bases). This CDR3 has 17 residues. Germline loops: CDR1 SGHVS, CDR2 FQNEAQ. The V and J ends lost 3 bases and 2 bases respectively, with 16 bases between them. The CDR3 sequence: CASSLRPGGGNTGELFF. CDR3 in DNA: TGTGCCAGCAGCTTGAGGCCCGGGGGAGGTAACACCGGGGAGCTGTTTTTT.

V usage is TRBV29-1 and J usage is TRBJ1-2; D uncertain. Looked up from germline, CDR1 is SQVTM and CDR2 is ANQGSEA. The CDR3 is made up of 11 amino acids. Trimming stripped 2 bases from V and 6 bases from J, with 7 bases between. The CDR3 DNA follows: TGCAGCGTTGAAAGGCCAAATGGCTACACCTTC. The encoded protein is CSVERPNGYTF.

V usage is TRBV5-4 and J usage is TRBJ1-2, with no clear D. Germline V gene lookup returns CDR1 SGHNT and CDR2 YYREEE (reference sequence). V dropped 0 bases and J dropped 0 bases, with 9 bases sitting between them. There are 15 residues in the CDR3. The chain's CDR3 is CASSLERVANYGYTF. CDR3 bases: TGTGCCAGCAGCTTGGAAAGGGTGGCTAACTATGGCTACACCTTC.

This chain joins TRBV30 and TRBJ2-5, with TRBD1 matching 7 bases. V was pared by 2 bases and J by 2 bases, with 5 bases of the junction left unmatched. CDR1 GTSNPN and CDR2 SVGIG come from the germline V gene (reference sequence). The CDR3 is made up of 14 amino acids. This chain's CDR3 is CAWSSPGQQETQYF. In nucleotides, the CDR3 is TGTGCCTGGAGTTCCCCGGGACAGCAAGAGACCCAGTACTTC.

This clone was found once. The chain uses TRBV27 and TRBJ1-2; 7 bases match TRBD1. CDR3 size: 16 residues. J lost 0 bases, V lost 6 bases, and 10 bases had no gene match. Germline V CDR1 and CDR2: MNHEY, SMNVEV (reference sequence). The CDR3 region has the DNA TGTGCCAGCAGAACATACTACAGGGGACCTAACTATGGCTACACCTTC. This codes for CASRTYYRGPNYGYTF.

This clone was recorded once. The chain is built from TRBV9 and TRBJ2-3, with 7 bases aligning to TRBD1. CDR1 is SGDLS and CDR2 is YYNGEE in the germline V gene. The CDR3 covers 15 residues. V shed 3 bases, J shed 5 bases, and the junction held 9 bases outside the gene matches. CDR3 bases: TGTGCCAGCAGCGGAGTGACAGGGATTCGAGATACGCAGTATTTT. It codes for CASSGVTGIRDTQYF.

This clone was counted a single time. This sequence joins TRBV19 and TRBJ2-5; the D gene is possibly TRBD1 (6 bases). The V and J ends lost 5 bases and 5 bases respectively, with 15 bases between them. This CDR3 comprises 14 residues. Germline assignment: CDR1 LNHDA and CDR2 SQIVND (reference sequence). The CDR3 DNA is TGTGCCAGTAGTGCCCTACAGGGTTGGGAGACCCAGTACTTC. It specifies CASSALQGWETQYF.

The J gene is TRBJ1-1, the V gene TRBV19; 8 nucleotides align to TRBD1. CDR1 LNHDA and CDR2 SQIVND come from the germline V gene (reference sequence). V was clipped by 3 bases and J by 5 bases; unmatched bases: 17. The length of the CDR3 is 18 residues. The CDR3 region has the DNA TGTGCCAGTAGTATTTTCTGGACAGGGACATTATTGGGGACTGAAGCTTTCTTT. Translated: CASSIFWTGTLLGTEAFF.

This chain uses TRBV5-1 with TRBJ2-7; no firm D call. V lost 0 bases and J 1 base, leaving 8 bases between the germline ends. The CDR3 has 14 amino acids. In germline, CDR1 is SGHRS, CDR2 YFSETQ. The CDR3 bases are TGCGCCAGCAGCTTGGGTCCTGGGTCCTACGAGCAGTACTTC. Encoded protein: CASSLGPGSYEQYF.

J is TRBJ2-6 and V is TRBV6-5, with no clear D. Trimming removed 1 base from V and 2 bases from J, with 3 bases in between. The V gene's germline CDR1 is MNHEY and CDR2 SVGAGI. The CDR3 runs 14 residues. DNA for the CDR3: TGTGCCAGCAGTTACTATACTGGGGCCAACGTCCTGACTTTC. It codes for CASSYYTGANVLTF.

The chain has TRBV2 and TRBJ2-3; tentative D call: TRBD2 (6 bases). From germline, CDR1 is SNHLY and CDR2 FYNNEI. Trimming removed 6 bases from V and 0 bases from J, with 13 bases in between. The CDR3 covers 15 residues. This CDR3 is CASSAGGPSTDTQYF. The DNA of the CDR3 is TGTGCCAGCAGCGCCGGGGGTCCTAGCACAGATACGCAGTATTTT.

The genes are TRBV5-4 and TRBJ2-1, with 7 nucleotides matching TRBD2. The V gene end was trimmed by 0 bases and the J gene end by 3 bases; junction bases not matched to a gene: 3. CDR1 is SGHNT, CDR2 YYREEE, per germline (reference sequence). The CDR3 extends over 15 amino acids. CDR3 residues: CASSLVGTNYNEQFF. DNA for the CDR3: TGTGCCAGCAGCTTGGTCGGGACTAACTACAATGAGCAGTTCTTC.

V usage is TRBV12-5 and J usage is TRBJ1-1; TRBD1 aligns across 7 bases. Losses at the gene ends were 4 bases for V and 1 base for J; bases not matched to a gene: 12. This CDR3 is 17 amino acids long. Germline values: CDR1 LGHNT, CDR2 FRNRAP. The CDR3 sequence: CASGSNRGGLRNTEAFF. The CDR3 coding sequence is TGTGCTAGTGGTTCCAACAGGGGAGGTCTACGGAACACTGAAGCTTTCTTT.

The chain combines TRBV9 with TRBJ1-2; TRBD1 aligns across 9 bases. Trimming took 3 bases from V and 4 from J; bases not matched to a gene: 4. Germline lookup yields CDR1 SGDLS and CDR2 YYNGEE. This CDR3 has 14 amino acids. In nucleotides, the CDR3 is TGTGCCAGCAGCGGGGGACAGGGCTTCTATGGCTACACCTTC. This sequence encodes CASSGGQGFYGYTF.

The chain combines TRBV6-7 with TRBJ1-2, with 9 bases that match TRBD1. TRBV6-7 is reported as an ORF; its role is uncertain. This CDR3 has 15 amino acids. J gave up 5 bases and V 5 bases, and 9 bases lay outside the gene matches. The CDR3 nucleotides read TGTGCCAGCAGTCAACTGGGACAGGGTAATTATGGCTACACCTTC. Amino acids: CASSQLGQGNYGYTF.

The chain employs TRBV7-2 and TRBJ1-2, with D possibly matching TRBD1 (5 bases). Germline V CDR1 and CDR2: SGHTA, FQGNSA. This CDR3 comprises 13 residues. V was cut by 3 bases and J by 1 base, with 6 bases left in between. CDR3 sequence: CASSFDSNYGYTF. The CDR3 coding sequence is TGTGCCAGCAGCTTTGACAGTAACTATGGCTACACCTTC.

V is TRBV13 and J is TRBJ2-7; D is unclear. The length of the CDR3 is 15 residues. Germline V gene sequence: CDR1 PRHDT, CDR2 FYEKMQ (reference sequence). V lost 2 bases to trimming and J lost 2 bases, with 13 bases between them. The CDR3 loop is CASSLSVGGTYEQYF. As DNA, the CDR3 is TGTGCCAGCAGCTTAAGCGTAGGTGGGACCTACGAGCAGTACTTC.